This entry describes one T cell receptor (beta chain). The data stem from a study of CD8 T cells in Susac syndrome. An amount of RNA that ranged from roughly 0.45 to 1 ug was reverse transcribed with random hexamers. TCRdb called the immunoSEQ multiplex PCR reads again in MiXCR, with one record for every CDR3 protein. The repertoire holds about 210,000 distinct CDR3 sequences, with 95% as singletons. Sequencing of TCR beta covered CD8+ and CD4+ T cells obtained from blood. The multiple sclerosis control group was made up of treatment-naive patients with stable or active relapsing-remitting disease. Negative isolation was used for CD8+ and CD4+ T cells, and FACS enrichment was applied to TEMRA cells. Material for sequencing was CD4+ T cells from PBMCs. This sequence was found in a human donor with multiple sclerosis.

The CDR3 reads CSARTSAEIAKNIQYF. In DNA form, the CDR3 reads TGCAGTGCTAGGACTAGCGCGGAAATAGCCAAAAACATTCAGTACTTC. The chain links TRBV20-1 to TRBJ2-4, with TRBD2 matching 8 bases. The CDR3 covers 16 residues. J was trimmed by 0 bases and V by 3 bases; bases with no gene match: 7. Germline CDR1 and CDR2: DFQATT and SNEGSKA (reference sequence).